One T cell receptor (beta chain) is described in this entry. Antigen specificity is unknown. The use of a sample-barcoded 5' primer and a J-beta primer mix characterized a second PCR of about 7 to 12 cycles. TCRdb independently ran MiXCR on the 5' RACE reads; one entry per CDR3 protein. The sample has about 1.1 million distinct CDR3 sequences, under 40% seen once. PBMCs numbering at least 7 million were isolated per sample. This specimen belongs to a study of blood T cells in healthy people across ages. Turning to the study itself: Using template switching, researchers captured about one barcoded beta molecule for each two T cells.

With 4 bases clipped from V and 13 bases from J, the junction kept 7 bases outside the gene matches. The germline gives CDR1 SGHRS, CDR2 YFSETQ. The CDR3 is made up of 12 amino acids. Study results and limitations: Estimates of total diversity, which came from one million sequenced T cells, were considered to be underestimates.

Sequencing was done on a sample of blood. The chain is built from TRBV5-1 and TRBJ2-4; 8 bases match TRBD1. The receptor comes from a young man in good health. The CDR3 region has the DNA TGCGCCAGCAGCCTATCGGGACAGGAGCAGTACTTC. Translating it yields CASSLSGQEQYF.